The 5 T cell receptor beta chains presented below share a single source sample, sequenced in a study of regulatory and conventional T cells in RAG deficiency. The sorted regulatory T cells were CD4+, CD25-high and CD127-low, with genomic DNA sequenced. TCRdb keeps only in-frame clones here, not all; method: immunoSEQ multiplex PCR. This sample has about 19,000 clones; about nine tenths occur once, and the top ten carry around 1.4%. Another study also made use of these data, one on regulatory T cells. That publication notes: Amplification used 52 TRBV primers and 13 TRBJ primers.

The sequencing sample was made of Tregs sorted from blood. These receptors all come from a human donor in good health.

The chain combines TRBV28 with TRBJ1-1; D gene uncertain. V lost 5 bases and J 4 bases, leaving 8 bases between the germline ends. The CDR3 consists of 12 residues. From germline, CDR1 is MDHEN and CDR2 SYDVKM. CDR3 sequence: CASSPGRTEAFF. The CDR3 DNA is TGTGCCAGCAGTCCTGGGCGCACTGAAGCTTTCTTT.

The chain links TRBV5-1 to TRBJ2-7, with D hard to call. V was trimmed by 4 bases and J by 4 bases, leaving 12 bases between them. Germline values: CDR1 SGHRS, CDR2 YFSETQ. The CDR3 spans 13 residues. Here the CDR3 reads CASSPDGRYEQYF. Written as DNA, the CDR3 is TGCGCCAGCAGCCCGGATGGACGTTACGAGCAGTACTTC.

The chain links TRBV19 to TRBJ2-7; 8 bases align to TRBD1. The CDR3 is 14 residues long. V was clipped by 3 bases and J by 4 bases; unmatched bases: 5. Germline V gives CDR1 LNHDA, CDR2 SQIVND (reference sequence). The CDR3 DNA sequence: TGTGCCAGTAGTATTGCTCAGGGGGCGTACGAGCAGTACTTC. Translated: CASSIAQGAYEQYF.

CDR3 protein: CASSTTGTDATNEKLFF. The CDR3 DNA follows: TGCGCCAGCAGCACGACCGGGACAGATGCAACTAATGAAAAACTGTTTTTT. This chain joins TRBV5-1 and TRBJ1-4, with TRBD1 matching 7 bases. Germline-derived CDR1 and CDR2 are SGHRS and YFSETQ. The trim removed 4 bases at V and 0 bases at J, leaving 9 bases unmatched. This CDR3 is 17 amino acids long.

The V and J genes are TRBV5-1 and TRBJ2-7, with D unclear. The germline V and J ends were trimmed by 0 bases and 1 base, with 11 bases remaining between them. Germline lookup yields CDR1 SGHRS and CDR2 YFSETQ. The CDR3 covers 15 residues. CDR3 protein: CASSLGALDSYEQYF. CDR3 nucleotide sequence: TGCGCCAGCAGCTTGGGGGCTTTGGATTCCTACGAGCAGTACTTC.